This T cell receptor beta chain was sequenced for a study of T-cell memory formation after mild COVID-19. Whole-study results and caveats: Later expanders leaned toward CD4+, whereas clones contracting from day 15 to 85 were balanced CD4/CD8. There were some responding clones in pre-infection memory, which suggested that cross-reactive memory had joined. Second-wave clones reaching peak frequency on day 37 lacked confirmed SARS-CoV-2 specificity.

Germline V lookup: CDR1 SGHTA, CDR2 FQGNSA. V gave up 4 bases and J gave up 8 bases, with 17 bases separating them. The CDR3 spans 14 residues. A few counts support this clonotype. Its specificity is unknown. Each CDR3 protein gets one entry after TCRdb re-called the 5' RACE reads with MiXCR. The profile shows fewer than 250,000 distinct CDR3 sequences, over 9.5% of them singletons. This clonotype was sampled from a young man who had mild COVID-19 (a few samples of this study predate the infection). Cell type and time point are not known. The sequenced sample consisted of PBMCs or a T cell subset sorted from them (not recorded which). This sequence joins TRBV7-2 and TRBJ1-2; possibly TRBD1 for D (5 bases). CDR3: CASSWGGALEGYTF. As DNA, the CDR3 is TGTGCCAGCAGCTGGGGCGGGGCGTTAGAGGGCTACACCTTC.